One T cell receptor beta chain is described in this entry. In its sample, this clonotype was seen once. This clone's antigen is unknown. Base qualities were left out, and no much larger clone turns up one base away. A single read is weak support. To prepare the library, 5' RACE was applied. The listed sequencing device is Illumina HiSeq 2000. A universal primer binding site was introduced by template switching, and a unique molecular identifier was present in the final cDNA, enabling accurate counting of TCR cDNA molecules. Specific primers in the conserved constant-segment region were used to synthesize first-strand cDNA for TCR alpha and beta chains. Each cDNA library was double barcoded, with a SMART-Mk sample barcode plus Illumina barcodes, to control for contamination. Two successive PCR steps introduced TruSeq adapter sequences along with Illumina sample barcodes. Sequencing of the TCR alpha and beta cDNA libraries was done on the Illumina HiSeq platform using custom primers. Concerning the study's data processing: Raw reads were processed with MiGEC to extract unique molecular identifiers, and MiXCR was used to determine CDR3 positions. For each individual, recombination models were inferred using an EM algorithm with the repgenHMM and IGoR tools. The tcR package in R was used for shared clonotype analysis, with sharing normalized by the product of cloneset sizes. To study raw recombination free of thymic and clonal selection effects, out-of-frame nonproductive sequences were analyzed. TCRdb took the public reads, trimmed them with fastp at Q25, ran MiXCR for clone calling and kept in-frame beta chains. One record per CDR3 amino acid sequence lists the most common genes and DNA. TCRdb assigned the V and J calls; the authors' analysis was not used. This sample has 600,000 to 800,000 distinct CDR3 sequences in its table, and 21% of those were observed once. Approximately 4.5% of the sample is in the top ten clones.

Only healthy Caucasian donors were included. Three pairs of female monozygotic twins, all aged roughly 18 to 29 years, made up the twin cohort. RNA for TCR libraries was isolated from peripheral blood mononuclear cells. The sample originates from a study of identical twins listed by TCRdb under 2016. With regard to the full study: To test whether fetal clonotypes persist, the study used deep sequencing on TCR alpha and beta repertoires from monozygotic twins, unrelated adults of various ages, and cord blood. Replicate twin experiments were performed at different times using different library preparation protocols to rule out contamination.

CDR1 and CDR2, looked up from the germline V gene, are SGHNT and YENEEA. The CDR3 holds 13 amino acids from the cysteine to the phenylalanine. Only CDR3 DNA is held: 39 bases, read in frame from base 1. Relative to germline, V is 5 bases shorter and J is 0 bases shorter, with 6 bases between their ends. Overall study outcomes, separate from this receptor: Excess twin sharing in beta out-of-frame sequences was weaker because fewer shared sequences lowered the signal-to-noise ratio. Because the same donors could not be followed over many years, the conclusions relied on cross-sectional statistical analysis. Compared with coincidental sharing between unrelated individuals, out-of-frame TCR alpha sequences shared between twins showed an excess of sequences with low generation probability. In monozygotic twins, recombination models systematically underestimated out-of-frame TCR alpha sharing, but the models matched the sharing seen between unrelated individuals. Invariant T cells such as MAIT and iNKT could partly confound zero-insertion analyses, though diverse VJ usage argued against this for most clonotypes. Fewer insertions were carried by abundant cord blood beta clonotypes; a weaker similar trend was observed in young adult naive repertoires, while no such trend was observed in memory repertoires.

The data also belong to a second study, concerning T cells expressing NK-cell markers. As described in the second report: In sorted CD3+CD56+NKG2C+, CD3+CD56+NKG2C- and CD3+CD56-NKG2C+ T-cell subsets from several donors, TCR beta-chain repertoires were profiled. Among the eight sequenced donors, seven were HCMV-seropositive and one was HCMV-seronegative. To restrict sorting to alphabetaTCR-expressing T cells, an anti-gammadeltaTCR antibody was added in several experiments. For about 6 donors, the dominant CD3+CD56+NKG2C+ clonotypes were among the top 10 CD8+ clonotypes and accounted for roughly 1.0-7.5% of CD8+ T cells. Those dominant clonotypes were again the most abundant among CD3+CD56-NKG2C+ cells in several donors, at roughly 25-60.1%. It remained unclear whether the expanded NKG2C-expressing T cell clones were specific for HCMV antigens. The eight sequenced donors were randomly selected healthy volunteers, three men and five women. HCMV serostatus was determined by detecting HCMV-specific IgG in serum with a commercial ELISA kit. Bulk peripheral blood T-cell repertoires were additionally sequenced from unsorted PBMC for several donors. MIGEC was used to demultiplex reads and group reads by UMI, and MiTCR was used to assemble and quantify clonotypes. To exclude erroneous sequences, any TCR cDNA sequence not supported by at least two reads was discarded. Downstream repertoire analysis used the tcR package, and clonotypes were matched across fractions by CDR3 nucleotide sequence plus V segment. VDJmatch was used to annotate antigen specificity against VDJdb, with one amino acid substitution in CDR3 allowed.

This sequence was found in a woman between 18 and 29 years old in good health. The rearranged chain carries TRBV11-3 and TRBJ2-3; the D gene cannot be resolved reliably. Sequencing input: PBMCs. The DNA reads as follows: TGTGCCAGCAGCAAGGACAGCACAGATACGCAGTATTTT. This yields the protein CASSKDSTDTQYF.